This note documents a single TCR beta chain sequence. The sample carries other DNA sequences with the same CDR3. Enrolment of Seattle patients took place during active infection, and they were followed longitudinally. Original methodology: Estimated nucleated cell counts came from reference gene primer amplification. TCRdb keeps only in-frame clones here, not all; method: immunoSEQ multiplex PCR. The V and J calls and clone size were taken over from that table, and D and trimming were inferred from the DNA. The table has about 350,000 clones, around nine tenths seen once. This specimen comes from a study of blood T cell repertoires in COVID-19. Overall study: T cells, B-cell-depleted T cells, or PBMCs provided the cDNA or gDNA that served as material.

The source is a woman in her 70s with COVID-19, enrolled during active disease. Input material: peripheral blood.

The CDR3 loop reads CASSQGQGYEQYF. The CDR3 nucleotides are TGTGCCAGCAGCCAGGGACAGGGATACGAGCAGTACTTC. The chain is built from TRBV3-1 (or the pseudogene TRBV3-2) and TRBJ2-7, with TRBD1 matching over 9 bases. Looked up from germline, CDR1 is LGHDT and CDR2 is YNNKEL (reference sequence). With 3 bases clipped from V and 4 bases from J, the junction kept 1 base outside the gene matches. This CDR3 is built from 13 residues.